These T cell receptor beta chains were read from a single sample in a study of shared clonotypes between healthy human individuals. Only in-frame clones appear in the TCRdb table, and some are missing; sequencing was by immunoSEQ multiplex PCR. Of approximately 2,000,000 clones listed, 80% to 95% are singletons. Sequencing was performed on naive CD4+ T cells from PBMCs. All receptors come from a man between 18 and 29 years old in good health. Some clones in this sample may be carry-over from other donors' samples. Each CDR3 is given with its conserved first and last residue. Fields, in order: D gene, V gene, clone size, J gene, CDR3 protein, CDR3 DNA. The D gene is left open where the match is weak. Size values are once, few and many counts, or a class for expanded clones, and some rows have none.

D: TRBD2
V: TRBV30
size: -
J: TRBJ2-1
CDR3: CAWSGLAGGSYNEQFF
DNA: TGTGCCTGGAGTGGGCTAGCGGGAGGGTCCTACAATGAGCAGTTCTTC

D: -
V: TRBV11-3
size: -
J: TRBJ2-1
CDR3: CASSPTGSYNEQFF
DNA: TGTGCCAGCAGCCCGACAGGCTCCTACAATGAGCAGTTCTTC

D: -
V: TRBV4-2
size: -
J: TRBJ1-1
CDR3: CASSQAAQGGTEAFF
DNA: TGTGCCAGCAGCCAAGCCGCTCAGGGAGGGACTGAAGCTTTCTTT

D: TRBD2
V: TRBV18
size: -
J: TRBJ2-5
CDR3: CASSPPGPSGDQETQYF
DNA: TGTGCCAGCTCACCACCAGGGCCTAGCGGGGACCAAGAGACCCAGTACTTC

D: TRBD2
V: TRBV5-1
size: -
J: TRBJ2-7
CDR3: CASSFRAAGDEQYF
DNA: TGCGCCAGCAGCTTTAGGGCGGCGGGGGACGAGCAGTACTTC

D: TRBD2
V: TRBV29-1
size: -
J: TRBJ2-3
CDR3: CSVHGRFTDTQYF
DNA: TGCAGCGTTCACGGGAGGTTTACAGATACGCAGTATTTT

D: -
V: TRBV4-2
size: -
J: TRBJ2-4
CDR3: CASSLEASGAKNIQYF
DNA: TGTGCCAGCAGCCTGGAGGCTTCGGGGGCCAAAAACATTCAGTACTTC

D: -
V: TRBV18
size: -
J: TRBJ2-1
CDR3: CASSPGPNEQFF
DNA: TGTGCCAGCTCACCCGGGCCTAATGAGCAGTTCTTC

D: -
V: TRBV29-1
size: -
J: TRBJ1-2
CDR3: CSVGPRAGNYGYTF
DNA: TGCAGCGTTGGGCCCAGAGCGGGGAACTATGGCTACACCTTC

D: -
V: TRBV7-2
size: -
J: TRBJ2-1
CDR3: CASSPLGGEVEQFF
DNA: TGTGCCAGCAGCCCACTCGGGGGAGAAGTTGAGCAGTTCTTC

D: -
V: TRBV4-1
size: -
J: TRBJ2-2
CDR3: CASSRERQRRAGELFF
DNA: TGCGCCAGCAGCCGAGAGAGACAGCGGCGGGCCGGGGAGCTGTTTTTT

D: TRBD1
V: TRBV6-1
size: -
J: TRBJ1-1
CDR3: CASSGRTGGITEAFF
DNA: TGTGCCAGCAGTGGCAGGACAGGGGGAATCACTGAAGCTTTCTTT

D: TRBD1
V: TRBV7-9
size: -
J: TRBJ1-4
CDR3: CASSSRDSGEKLFF
DNA: TGTGCCAGCAGTTCCCGGGACAGCGGGGAAAAACTGTTTTTT

D: -
V: TRBV5-1
size: -
J: TRBJ1-4
CDR3: CASSLRGHNEKLFF
DNA: TGCGCCAGCAGCTTGAGGGGCCATAATGAAAAACTGTTTTTT

D: -
V: TRBV18
size: once
J: TRBJ1-5
CDR3: CASSPGDGQPQHF
DNA: TGTGCCAGCTCACCGGGGGATGGTCAGCCCCAGCATTTT

D: TRBD2
V: TRBV7-8
size: -
J: TRBJ2-5
CDR3: CASSPHRGGSSYQETQYF
DNA: TGTGCCAGCAGCCCACACCGGGGCGGGAGTTCGTACCAAGAGACCCAGTACTTC

D: -
V: TRBV28
size: -
J: TRBJ2-5
CDR3: CASSLGQQETQYF
DNA: TGTGCCAGCAGTTTAGGGCAACAAGAGACCCAGTACTTC

D: -
V: TRBV10-1
size: -
J: TRBJ2-7
CDR3: CASTSSVNEQYF
DNA: TGCGCCAGCACCTCTAGCGTTAACGAGCAGTACTTC

D: -
V: TRBV9
size: -
J: TRBJ1-6
CDR3: CASSRGANSPLHF
DNA: TGTGCCAGCAGCAGGGGCGCAAATTCACCCCTCCACTTT

D: TRBD1
V: TRBV7-2
size: once
J: TRBJ2-7
CDR3: CASNPGQGAEYEQYF
DNA: TGTGCCAGCAATCCGGGACAGGGGGCAGAATACGAGCAGTACTTC

D: TRBD1
V: TRBV4-1
size: -
J: TRBJ1-2
CDR3: CASSQATGQGGYTF
DNA: TGCGCCAGCAGCCAAGCCACCGGACAGGGAGGCTACACCTTC

D: -
V: TRBV6-1
size: -
J: TRBJ2-7
CDR3: CASSEAGLGGKRYEQYF
DNA: TGTGCCAGCAGTGAAGCGGGTTTGGGGGGAAAACGGTACGAGCAGTACTTC

D: -
V: TRBV7-2
size: -
J: TRBJ1-2
CDR3: CASSLVGTRYGYTF
DNA: TGTGCCAGCAGCTTAGTAGGAACTCGCTATGGCTACACCTTC

D: -
V: TRBV30
size: -
J: TRBJ2-1
CDR3: CAWSVLRGRNNEQFF
DNA: TGTGCCTGGAGCGTATTGCGGGGGCGAAACAATGAGCAGTTCTTC

D: TRBD2
V: TRBV7-6
size: -
J: TRBJ2-5
CDR3: CASSFSSGRASGTQYF
DNA: TGTGCCAGCAGCTTTTCTAGCGGGAGGGCCTCAGGGACCCAGTACTTC

D: -
V: TRBV29-1
size: -
J: TRBJ1-1
CDR3: CSVEGGGATEAFF
DNA: TGCAGCGTTGAAGGGGGGGGCGCGACTGAAGCTTTCTTT

D: -
V: TRBV7-2
size: few
J: TRBJ1-5
CDR3: CASSPDHNQPQHF
DNA: TGTGCCAGCAGCCCGGACCACAATCAGCCCCAGCATTTT

D: -
V: TRBV21-1
size: -
J: TRBJ2-2
CDR3: CASSKVGTSGRAKNTGELFF
DNA: TGTGCCAGCAGCAAAGTAGGGACTAGCGGGAGGGCCAAGAACACCGGGGAGCTGTTTTTT

D: -
V: TRBV6-1
size: once
J: TRBJ2-2
CDR3: CASRGGGLYTGELFF
DNA: TGTGCCAGCAGGGGGGGCGGACTCTACACCGGGGAGCTGTTTTTT

D: -
V: TRBV28
size: -
J: TRBJ1-1
CDR3: CASSLRAGMNTEAFF
DNA: TGTGCCAGCAGTTTAAGAGCAGGGATGAACACTGAAGCTTTCTTT

D: TRBD2
V: TRBV7-6
size: -
J: TRBJ2-7
CDR3: CASTPGGDSYEQYF
DNA: TGTGCCAGCACCCCCGGGGGGGACTCCTACGAGCAGTACTTC

D: -
V: TRBV4-1
size: -
J: TRBJ1-2
CDR3: CASSQAAGTLYGYTF
DNA: TGCGCCAGCAGCCAGGCCGCCGGGACTCTCTATGGCTACACCTTC

D: -
V: TRBV9
size: -
J: TRBJ2-5
CDR3: CASSVDGRSIGETQYF
DNA: TGTGCCAGCAGCGTAGACGGTAGGAGTATCGGGGAGACCCAGTACTTC

D: -
V: TRBV9
size: -
J: TRBJ2-3
CDR3: CASSSAGDTQYF
DNA: TGTGCCAGCAGCTCCGCCGGAGATACGCAGTATTTT

D: -
V: TRBV7-9
size: -
J: TRBJ2-7
CDR3: CASSFTELTEQYF
DNA: TGTGCCAGCAGCTTTACGGAGTTAACCGAGCAGTACTTC